This TCR beta chain is from a study of blood T cell repertoires in COVID-19. Participants were placed into cohorts based on the clinical history they reported. J lost 2 bases, V lost 5 bases, and 14 bases had no gene match. CDR3 length: 18 residues. In germline, CDR1 is MNHNY, CDR2 SVGAGI (reference sequence). Original processing notes: Estimation of nucleated cell counts relied on the amplification of reference gene primers. Libraries were prepared by immunoSEQ multiplex PCR; TCRdb keeps only in-frame clonotypes and omits some of them. V and J calls and clone size are as listed in that table; D and trimming were resolved from the DNA. The table shows 250,000 to 300,000 clones, with approximately 91% occurring only once.

The TCR comes from a woman in her 30s who had recovered from COVID-19. The sample comprised PBMCs or T cells enriched from blood (not recorded which). V gene TRBV6-6 combines with J gene TRBJ2-3; TRBD2 matches at 9 bases. The CDR3 is CASSRRGSGGGSTDTQYF. The DNA for the CDR3 is TGTGCCAGCAGTCGCCGCGGTAGCGGGGGTGGTTCCACAGATACGCAGTATTTT.